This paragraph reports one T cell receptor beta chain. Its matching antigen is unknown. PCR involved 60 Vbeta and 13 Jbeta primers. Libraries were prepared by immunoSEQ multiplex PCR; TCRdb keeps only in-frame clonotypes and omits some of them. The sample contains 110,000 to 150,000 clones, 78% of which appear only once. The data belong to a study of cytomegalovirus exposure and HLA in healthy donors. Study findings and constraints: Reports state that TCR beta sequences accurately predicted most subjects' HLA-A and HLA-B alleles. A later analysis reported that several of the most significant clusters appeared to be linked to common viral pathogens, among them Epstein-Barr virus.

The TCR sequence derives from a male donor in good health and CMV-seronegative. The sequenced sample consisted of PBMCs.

The CDR3 DNA is TGTGCCTGGAGTGAGGGGTACACAGATACGCAGTATTTT. Its translation: CAWSEGYTDTQYF. The rearrangement uses TRBV30 and TRBJ2-3, with a weak D call TRBD1 (5 bases). Trimming pared 1 base from V and 2 bases from J, leaving 7 bases between. This CDR3 is built from 13 residues. Per germline, CDR1 GTSNPN and CDR2 SVGIG (reference sequence). Full variable domain (outside the CDR3, taken from reference TRBV30 and TRBJ2-3): SQTIHQWPATLVQPVGSPLSLECTVEGTSNPNLYWYRQAAGRGLQLLFYSVGIGQISSEVPQNLSASRPQDRQFILSSKKLLLSDSGFYLCAWSEGYTDTQYFGPGTRLTVL.